The 25 T cell receptor beta chains below come from one sample, sequenced in a study of control samples from healthy donors and cancer patients. Profiling relied on immunoSEQ multiplex PCR, and the TCRdb table lists in-frame clones only, not all of them. The sample shows 150,000 to 200,000 clones, more than 90% of them seen only once. Sequencing was performed on blood. The receptors originated from a man aged 30 to 39 in good health.

V is TRBV5-1 and J is TRBJ1-1, with no clear D. The CDR3 length is 14 residues. Germline V gene lookup returns CDR1 SGHRS and CDR2 YFSETQ. V dropped 2 bases and J dropped 3 bases, with 11 bases sitting between them. The CDR3 bases are TGCGCCAGCAGCTTCATCGGCTGGGACACTGAAGCTTTCTTT. Its protein is CASSFIGWDTEAFF.

The chain carries TRBV6-1 and TRBJ1-3; the D gene is possibly TRBD1 (5 bases). This CDR3 contains 17 residues. Germline CDR1 and CDR2: MNHNS and SASEGT. Trimming stripped 2 bases from V and 0 bases from J, with 14 bases between. Here the CDR3 DNA reads TGTGCCAGCAGTGAATGGGCCGGGGGATACTCTGGAAACACCATATATTTT. Protein: CASSEWAGGYSGNTIYF.

This chain uses TRBV7-9 with TRBJ1-1, with 10 bases fitting TRBD1. Trimming removed 5 bases from V and 5 bases from J; junction bases left unmatched: 2. Germline CDR1 and CDR2: SEHNR and FQNEAQ (reference sequence). The CDR3 sequence is 13 residues long. The CDR3 loop reads CASSGQGGTEAFF. In DNA form, the CDR3 reads TGTGCCAGCAGCGGACAGGGGGGAACTGAAGCTTTCTTT.

The DNA of the CDR3 is TGTGCCAGCAGTGACCCCGACAGGGATGAAAAACTGTTTTTT. This encodes CASSDPDRDEKLFF. The chain combines TRBV6-1 with TRBJ1-4; TRBD1 matches 7 bases. CDR3 size: 14 residues. After removal of 3 bases from V and 6 bases from J, the junction contained 4 bases not matched to a gene. Germline CDR1 and CDR2: MNHNS and SASEGT.

This chain connects TRBV11-2 to TRBJ1-1, with a weak D call TRBD1 (5 bases). CDR1 and CDR2 from the germline V gene are SGHAT and FQNNGV. CDR3 size: 14 residues. Trimming cost V 0 bases and J 5 bases, with 10 bases left between them. This chain's CDR3 is CASSLEGRWTEAFF. The CDR3 bases are TGTGCCAGCAGCTTAGAGGGGCGTTGGACTGAAGCTTTCTTT. Together with reference TRBV11-2 and TRBJ1-1, the CDR3 gives the full variable domain: EAGVAQSPRYKIIEKRQSVAFWCNPISGHATLYWYQQILGQGPKLLIQFQNNGVVDDSQLPKDRFSAERLKGVDSTLKIQPAKLEDSAVYLCASSLEGRWTEAFFGQGTRLTVV.

On this clone: The sample has other DNA sequences that encode this CDR3 too. The chain uses TRBV27 and TRBJ1-3; D call uncertain. The CDR3 contains 14 residues. Germline-derived CDR1 and CDR2 are MNHEY and SMNVEV (reference sequence). With 2 bases removed from V and 1 base from J, the gap between germline ends came to 6 bases. The CDR3 loop is CASSLRGSGNTIYF. The CDR3 nucleotides are TGTGCCAGCAGTTTAAGAGGGTCTGGAAACACCATATATTTT.

This sequence joins TRBV5-4 and TRBJ1-1; no reliable D call. Germline CDR1 is SGHNT and CDR2 is YYREEE (reference sequence). Trimming took off 6 bases at V and 1 base at J, with 13 bases between the two ends. The CDR3 loop spans 14 amino acids. The CDR3 sequence is CASMEGRANTEAFF. The CDR3 region has the DNA TGTGCCAGCATGGAGGGAAGAGCGAACACTGAAGCTTTCTTT.

The V call is TRBV25-1, the J call TRBJ1-3; tentatively, D is TRBD1 (5 bases). V lost 1 base, J lost 4 bases, and 8 bases lay in between. Germline V gives CDR1 MGHDK, CDR2 SYGVNS. The CDR3 is 14 residues long. The CDR3 DNA sequence: TGTGCCAGCAGTGAATCGGGACTCGGAAACACCATATATTTT. It encodes CASSESGLGNTIYF.

This clone has a single count. The chain links TRBV27 to TRBJ1-2; TRBD1 is a possible D gene (5 bases). The CDR3 spans 17 residues. Germline V CDR1 and CDR2: MNHEY, SMNVEV (reference sequence). V gave up 2 bases and J gave up 0 bases, with 16 bases separating them. The CDR3 region is CASSLTQGRAANYGYTF. The CDR3 DNA reads TGTGCCAGCAGTTTAACCCAGGGCAGGGCCGCTAACTATGGCTACACCTTC.

The rearrangement uses TRBV5-1 and TRBJ2-1; the match to TRBD2 covers 8 bases. The trim removed 3 bases at V and 0 bases at J, leaving 8 bases unmatched. This CDR3 is 17 amino acids long. Germline V gives CDR1 SGHRS, CDR2 YFSETQ. CDR3 residues: CASSSNSGASSYNEQFF. The CDR3 DNA sequence: TGCGCCAGCAGCTCTAATAGCGGGGCGAGCTCCTACAATGAGCAGTTCTTC.

The V call is TRBV5-1, the J call TRBJ2-1; 11 nucleotides agree with TRBD2. The CDR3 runs 20 residues. V lost 2 bases and J lost 2; bases outside the gene matches: 15. Germline V lookup: CDR1 SGHRS, CDR2 YFSETQ. The CDR3 nucleotides read TGCGCCAGCAGCTTCATAGGACAGGCCACTAGCGGGGGTCCCTACAATGAGCAGTTCTTC. Amino acids: CASSFIGQATSGGPYNEQFF.

The table lists this clone with a few counts. The chain recombines TRBV6-2 or TRBV6-3 with TRBJ2-7; TRBD1 is a possible D gene (6 bases). The germline gives CDR1 MNHEY, CDR2 SVGEGT. Trimming removed 4 bases from V and 0 bases from J, with 13 bases in between. The CDR3 extends over 15 amino acids. DNA for the CDR3: TGTGCCAGCAGTTCCCTCCCGGACAGCTCCTACGAGCAGTACTTC. It specifies CASSSLPDSSYEQYF.

This chain links TRBV7-6 with TRBJ2-1, with 7 nucleotides matching TRBD1. The CDR3 runs 15 residues. The germline V gene encodes CDR1 SGHVS and CDR2 FNYEAQ. V trimming: 1 base; J trimming: 8 bases; junction bases outside the gene matches: 8. The CDR3, as DNA: TGTGCCAGCAGCTTAGTCGAGGGGGCGGCGTATGAGCAGTTCTTC. This gives the protein CASSLVEGAAYEQFF.

Only one count was recorded for this clone. The chain is built from TRBV29-1 and TRBJ2-3; TRBD2 matches 11 bases. The V gene's germline CDR1 is SQVTM and CDR2 ANQGSEA. This CDR3 is built from 13 residues. DNA for the CDR3: TGCGGAACCTGGACTAGCGGGACAGATACGCAGTATTTT. The encoded protein is CGTWTSGTDTQYF.

The chain joins TRBV5-4 to TRBJ1-1; possible D gene TRBD1, 5 bases. V gave up 3 bases and J gave up 3 bases, with 27 bases separating them. The germline CDR1 and CDR2 sequences are SGHNT and YYREEE (reference sequence). The CDR3 runs 19 residues. CDR3 amino acids: CASSSEARPETATDTEAFF. The CDR3 bases are TGTGCCAGCAGCTCCGAGGCCCGACCGGAGACAGCTACGGACACTGAAGCTTTCTTT.

This chain links TRBV3-1 (or the pseudogene TRBV3-2) with TRBJ2-2, with 8 bases lining up with TRBD1. CDR1 LGHDT and CDR2 YNNKEL come from the germline V gene (reference sequence). V shed 0 bases, J shed 3 bases, and the junction held 9 bases outside the gene matches. The CDR3 has 18 residues. CDR3 in amino acids: CASSQDVWGTGDTGELFF. As DNA, the CDR3 is TGTGCCAGCAGCCAAGATGTTTGGGGGACAGGAGACACCGGGGAGCTGTTTTTT.

This clone was recorded only once. The V and J genes are TRBV5-8 and TRBJ1-6; possibly TRBD1 for D (5 bases). Deletions cut 1 base from V and 10 bases from J, with 12 bases between. The V gene's germline CDR1 is SGHTS and CDR2 YDEGEE. The CDR3 is 14 amino acids. This CDR3 reads CASSLSGSYSPLHF. The CDR3 DNA reads TGTGCCAGCAGCTTGTCAGGGAGTTACTCACCCCTCCACTTT. The whole variable domain, filled in from reference TRBV5-8 and TRBJ1-6, reads EAGVTQSPTHLIKTRGQQATLRCSPISGHTSVYWYQQALGLGLQFLLWYDEGEERNRGNFPPRFSGRQFPNYSSELNVNALELEDSALYLCASSLSGSYSPLHFGNGTRLTVT.

Remarks on this clone: The junction shows a germline mismatch at one end, possibly a read error. CDR3 nucleotides: TGCACCAGCAGTGAACGGCATCAGCCCCAGCATTTT. Protein sequence: CTSSERHQPQHF. This chain joins TRBV10-2 and TRBJ1-5, with no clear D. The germline V gene encodes CDR1 WSHSY and CDR2 SAAADI. The CDR3 covers 12 residues.

This chain uses TRBV29-1 with TRBJ1-5, with 7 bases lining up with TRBD1. This CDR3 contains 15 residues. The germline V gene has CDR1 SQVTM and CDR2 ANQGSEA. The V segment lost 4 bases and the J segment 5 bases; nucleotides outside the gene matches: 11. The CDR3 DNA follows: TGCAGCGTTGGGACAGGTACGAGTCGGGATCAGCCCCAGCATTTT. Amino acid sequence: CSVGTGTSRDQPQHF. The full variable domain, with the rest looked up from reference TRBV29-1 and TRBJ1-5, is SAVISQKPSRDICQRGTSLTIQCQVDSQVTMMFWYRQQPGQSLTLIATANQGSEATYESGFVIDKFPISRPNLTFSTLTVSNMSPEDSSIYLCSVGTGTSRDQPQHFGDGTRLSIL.

This chain links TRBV9 with TRBJ2-5; no clear D gene. V was shortened by 0 bases and J by 5 bases, with 11 bases between the two germline ends. Germline values: CDR1 SGDLS, CDR2 YYNGEE. There are 14 residues in the CDR3. This CDR3 is CASSVGAREETQYF. The CDR3 bases are TGTGCCAGCAGCGTAGGGGCTAGAGAGGAGACCCAGTACTTC.

V is TRBV9 and J is TRBJ2-1, with 8 bases that match TRBD2. V was pared by 0 bases and J by 2 bases, with 4 bases of the junction left unmatched. Germline V CDR1 and CDR2: SGDLS, YYNGEE. The CDR3 length is 16 residues. In DNA form, the CDR3 reads TGTGCCAGCAGCGTAGCAGCGGGGGTCGCCTACAATGAGCAGTTCTTC. It specifies CASSVAAGVAYNEQFF.

The chain has TRBV9 and TRBJ2-1, with TRBD2 as a possible D gene (6 bases). The CDR3 consists of 14 residues. Trimming stripped 3 bases from V and 9 bases from J, with 16 bases between. Germline V lookup: CDR1 SGDLS, CDR2 YYNGEE. In DNA form, the CDR3 reads TGTGCCAGCAGCGGTGTGGTGGGAGGTGGTGAGCAGTTCTTC. Translating it yields CASSGVVGGGEQFF.

The chain employs TRBV24-1 and TRBJ2-3; 7 nucleotides line up with TRBD1. CDR3 size: 19 residues. The V segment lost 2 bases and the J segment 0 bases; nucleotides outside the gene matches: 13. Germline loops: CDR1 KGHDR, CDR2 SFDVKD. CDR3 nucleotide sequence: TGTGCCACCAGTGATTCCGGGACAGCCCAAACTGCTAGCACAGATACGCAGTATTTT. Translating it yields CATSDSGTAQTASTDTQYF.

The rearrangement uses TRBV4-3 and TRBJ2-7; 7 bases are shared with TRBD2. Germline V lookup: CDR1 LGHNA, CDR2 YSLEER. The CDR3 extends over 16 amino acids. V lost 0 bases, J lost 0 bases, and 5 bases stayed unmatched. Written as DNA, the CDR3 is TGCGCCAGCAGCCAAGATCCGGGAGGTCCCTCCTACGAGCAGTACTTC. Amino acid sequence: CASSQDPGGPSYEQYF.

V usage is TRBV7-8 and J usage is TRBJ2-1; TRBD2 agrees at 7 bases. Trimming took 1 base from V and 8 from J; bases not matched to a gene: 8. In germline, CDR1 is SGHVS, CDR2 FQNEAQ. This CDR3 is built from 15 residues. The CDR3 DNA reads TGTGCCAGCAGCTTAGTCGGGTCCCGGGGGGATGAGCAGTTCTTC. It encodes CASSLVGSRGDEQFF.